One and the same sample provided the 7 T cell receptor beta chains below, sequenced in a study of cytomegalovirus exposure and HLA in healthy donors. This PCR relied on a set of 60 Vbeta primers and 13 Jbeta primers. Clones were sequenced by immunoSEQ multiplex PCR, and TCRdb holds only the in-frame ones, with some missing. The sample lists approximately 140,000 clones, roughly 81% occurring once. Sample: PBMCs. Receptors originate from a female donor in good health and CMV-seronegative.

J is TRBJ1-1 and V is TRBV7-9; maybe TRBD1 (6 bases). Germline assignment: CDR1 SEHNR and CDR2 FQNEAQ (reference sequence). The CDR3 is made up of 16 amino acids. Trimming shortened V by 5 bases and J by 10 bases, and 26 bases separated the two germline ends. The CDR3 DNA follows: TGTGCCAGCAGCCTAGGGGTTGGGGGCGTCCAATACGGAGCTTTCTTT. The encoded protein is CASSLGVGGVQYGAFF.

The V and J genes are TRBV2 and TRBJ1-5; the D is unclear. Germline V CDR1 and CDR2: SNHLY, FYNNEI. V lost 4 bases to trimming and J lost 4 bases, with 17 bases between them. The CDR3 extends over 16 amino acids. CDR3 amino acids: CASSVVRGRRNQPQHF. CDR3 coding DNA: TGTGCCAGCAGTGTTGTACGGGGTCGGCGGAATCAGCCCCAGCATTTT.

V gene TRBV5-6 combines with J gene TRBJ2-3; 9 nucleotides line up with TRBD2. Unmatched junction bases numbered 12, after V lost 4 bases and J lost 0 bases. Per the germline V gene, CDR1 is SGHDT and CDR2 is YYEEEE. This CDR3 has 18 residues. The CDR3 DNA sequence: TGTGCCAGCAGCGAGAACTGGCGACTAGCGGAGAGCACAGATACGCAGTATTTT. Its protein product is CASSENWRLAESTDTQYF.

The gene calls are TRBV29-1 and TRBJ2-1, with D possibly TRBD2 on 7 matching bases. Germline CDR1 and CDR2: SQVTM and ANQGSEA. This CDR3 comprises 15 residues. V shed 6 bases and J shed 0 bases, with 15 bases lying between them. The CDR3 sequence: CSVTIGGGSYNEQFF. In DNA, the CDR3 is TGCAGCGTGACCATAGGGGGGGGCTCCTACAATGAGCAGTTCTTC.

The chain combines TRBV10-3 with TRBJ1-1; no clear D gene. The ends were cut back, 4 bases at V and 7 bases at J, with 22 bases in the middle. The CDR3 sequence is 16 residues long. The germline CDR1 and CDR2 sequences are ENHRY and SYGVKD. In DNA form, the CDR3 reads TGTGCCATCAGTGGGGAGGACGATATCAGGCTGGGTGAAGCTTTCTTT. Its translation: CAISGEDDIRLGEAFF.

This clone was counted between two and nine times. The chain employs TRBV18 and TRBJ1-4, with 10 bases identical to TRBD1. The CDR3 contains 17 residues. From germline, CDR1 is KGHSH and CDR2 LQKENI. The ends lost 6 bases at V and 6 bases at J; junction bases unmatched: 13. CDR3 nucleotide sequence: TGTGCCAGCTCCCGAAGTCGCGGGACAGGGGAGGATGAAAAACTGTTTTTT. It specifies CASSRSRGTGEDEKLFF. Filled out from reference TRBV18 and TRBJ1-4, the complete variable domain reads NAGVMQNPRHLVRRRGQEARLRCSPMKGHSHVYWYRQLPEEGLKFMVYLQKENIIDESGMPKERFSAEFPKEGPSILRIQQVVRGDSAAYFCASSRSRGTGEDEKLFFGSGTQLSVL.

This clone was seen once. A junction end diverges from the germline sequence, so it may reflect a read error. The chain links TRBV7-9 to TRBJ1-2; a possible D gene is TRBD1 (6 bases). The CDR3 is 15 residues long. The germline CDR1 and CDR2 sequences are SEHNR and FQNEAQ (reference sequence). In DNA form, the CDR3 reads TGTTCCAGCAGCCCACCGATAGAGGGGGGGCGCAGCTACACCTTC. This gives the protein CSSSPPIEGGRSYTF.